The 22 T cell receptor beta chains reported below all come from one sample, sequenced in a study of blood T cell repertoires in COVID-19. TCRdb keeps only in-frame clones here, not all; method: immunoSEQ multiplex PCR. The sample records about 100,000 clones, 75% to 90% being singletons. The sequenced sample was peripheral blood. These receptor sequences come from a human donor with active COVID-19. The donor label of this sample is uncertain.

The chain combines TRBV5-1 with TRBJ2-1, with TRBD1 identical over 9 bases. Germline-derived CDR1 and CDR2 are SGHRS and YFSETQ. V lost 4 bases to trimming and J lost 0 bases; unmatched junction nucleotides: 5. The CDR3 is 16 residues long. The CDR3 sequence is CASSIDRGGSYNEQFF. The CDR3 DNA sequence: TGCGCCAGCAGCATTGACAGGGGGGGCTCCTACAATGAGCAGTTCTTC.

The sample holds one count of this clone. This chain connects TRBV24-1 to TRBJ1-6; 9 nucleotides match TRBD1. Unmatched junction bases numbered 7, after V lost 5 bases and J lost 6 bases. CDR1 and CDR2 (germline): KGHDR, SFDVKD. The CDR3 contains 16 residues. The CDR3 sequence: CATSGPGQGINSPLHF. The CDR3 nucleotides read TGTGCCACCAGTGGCCCAGGACAGGGGATTAATTCACCCCTCCACTTT.

The V call is TRBV29-1, the J call TRBJ1-1; TRBD1 matches at 9 bases. The junction had 3 bases not matched to a gene; V was cut back by 7 bases and J by 0 bases. CDR1 SQVTM and CDR2 ANQGSEA come from the germline V gene. CDR3 length equals 13 residues. CDR3 region: CSAGTGMNTEAFF. CDR3 nucleotides: TGCAGCGCTGGGACAGGGATGAACACTGAAGCTTTCTTT.

The chain recombines TRBV4-3 with TRBJ1-2; the D gene is possibly TRBD1 (5 bases). V shed 4 bases and J shed 5 bases, with 11 bases lying between them. The germline V gene has CDR1 LGHNA and CDR2 YSLEER. The CDR3 runs 13 residues. The CDR3, as DNA: TGCGCCAGCAGCCGAACGACAGAGTATGGCTACACCTTC. It yields the protein CASSRTTEYGYTF.

The DNA of the CDR3 is TGCGCCAGCAGCCGCCTCCCACAGGGCAACACCGGGGAGCTGTTTTTT. It translates to CASSRLPQGNTGELFF. This chain uses TRBV4-3 with TRBJ2-2, with D possibly being TRBD1 (6 bases). Between the trimmed V and J ends, which lost 4 bases and 2 bases, there was a span of 14 bases. Per germline, CDR1 LGHNA and CDR2 YSLEER. The CDR3 loop spans 16 amino acids.

The chain uses TRBV4-1 and TRBJ1-3; the match to TRBD1 covers 7 bases. The CDR3 extends over 17 amino acids. The germline V gene has CDR1 MGHRA and CDR2 YSYEKL. The trim removed 0 bases at V and 1 base at J, leaving 6 bases unmatched. The chain's CDR3 is CASSQEGTAYSGNTIYF. The CDR3 region has the DNA TGCGCCAGCAGCCAAGAAGGGACAGCATATTCTGGAAACACCATATATTTT.

This chain joins TRBV5-1 and TRBJ1-2, with a tentative D call TRBD1 (6 bases). The CDR3 runs 15 residues. Trimming stripped 4 bases from V and 0 bases from J, with 13 bases between. The germline CDR1 and CDR2 sequences are SGHRS and YFSETQ. The CDR3 region is CASSAGQTANYGYTF. CDR3 sequence (DNA): TGCGCCAGCAGCGCAGGACAGACAGCTAACTATGGCTACACCTTC.

This clone was counted a few times. This chain links TRBV10-2 with TRBJ1-2, with no clear D. The germline gives CDR1 WSHSY, CDR2 SAAADI. The CDR3 spans 15 residues. V gave up 0 bases and J gave up 4 bases, with 12 bases separating them. CDR3 loop: CASSESNSQAYGYTF. The DNA of the CDR3 is TGCGCCAGCAGTGAGTCGAACAGCCAGGCCTATGGCTACACCTTC.

This clone was seen just once. The genes are TRBV24-1 and TRBJ2-2; TRBD2 is a possible D gene (5 bases). Trimming cost V 5 bases and J 2 bases, with 11 bases left between them. The CDR3 length is 15 residues. CDR1 is KGHDR and CDR2 is SFDVKD in the germline V gene. The CDR3, as DNA: TGTGCCACCAGTGGAGCGGCAGACAACACCGGGGAGCTGTTTTTT. This sequence encodes CATSGAADNTGELFF.

The chain recombines TRBV25-1 with TRBJ1-1; 7 bases fit TRBD1. The CDR3 is made up of 14 amino acids. Germline V gives CDR1 MGHDK, CDR2 SYGVNS. V was pared by 7 bases and J by 5 bases, with 10 bases of the junction left unmatched. In DNA form, the CDR3 reads TGTGCCAGCAAGGAGGGGGCTGTGAGTACTGAAGCTTTCTTT. Translating gives CASKEGAVSTEAFF. The full variable domain, with the rest looked up from reference TRBV25-1 and TRBJ1-1, is EADIYQTPRYLVIGTGKKITLECSQTMGHDKMYWYQQDPGMELHLIHYSYGVNSTEKGDLSSESTVSRIRTEHFPLTLESARPSHTSQYLCASKEGAVSTEAFFGQGTRLTVV.

This chain links TRBV27 with TRBJ1-1; 9 bases map to TRBD1. Germline V gives CDR1 MNHEY, CDR2 SMNVEV (reference sequence). Trimming cost V 5 bases and J 2 bases; bases outside gene matches: 9. CDR3 length equals 16 residues. The CDR3 sequence: CASSRAKGQGNTEAFF. Here the CDR3 DNA reads TGTGCCAGCAGTCGGGCGAAGGGACAGGGAAACACTGAAGCTTTCTTT.

The sample holds one count of this clone. The chain has TRBV28 and TRBJ2-5; TRBD1 is a possible D gene (5 bases). This CDR3 has 14 amino acids. Between the trimmed V and J ends, which lost 8 bases and 2 bases, there was a span of 15 bases. Germline V lookup: CDR1 MDHEN, CDR2 SYDVKM. The CDR3 protein is CASSFWGRQETQYF. CDR3 DNA: TGTGCCAGCTCCTTTTGGGGCAGACAAGAGACCCAGTACTTC.

The table lists this clone with a count of one. J is TRBJ1-2 and V is TRBV9, with 9 bases lining up with TRBD1. J was trimmed by 4 bases and V by 1 base; bases with no gene match: 8. The CDR3 is made up of 16 amino acids. Germline values: CDR1 SGDLS, CDR2 YYNGEE. The CDR3 loop is CASSVSGQGFSYGYTF. CDR3 bases: TGTGCCAGCAGCGTATCGGGACAGGGATTTAGCTATGGCTACACCTTC.

The chain has TRBV6-1 and TRBJ1-4, with D unresolved. From germline, CDR1 is MNHNS and CDR2 SASEGT. The CDR3 length is 15 residues. The V and J ends lost 2 bases and 6 bases respectively, with 13 bases between them. CDR3 protein: CASSEPWQLDEKLFF. The CDR3 coding sequence is TGTGCCAGCAGTGAACCCTGGCAGTTGGATGAAAAACTGTTTTTT.

Only a few counts were recorded for this clone. V is TRBV6-2 or TRBV6-3 and J is TRBJ1-1; a possible D gene is TRBD1 (5 bases). Trimming pared 6 bases from V and 6 bases from J, leaving 11 bases between. Germline V gene data show CDR1 as MNHEY and CDR2 as SVGEGT. CDR3 length: 12 amino acids. This CDR3 reads CASSTRVAEAFF. The CDR3 coding sequence is TGTGCCAGCAGCACCAGGGTAGCTGAAGCTTTCTTT.

Here the CDR3 DNA reads TGCGCCAGCAGCTTAACCGGGGAAGAAAAACTGTTTTTT. This codes for CASSLTGEEKLFF. The V and J genes are TRBV5-1 and TRBJ1-4; D call uncertain. Germline V CDR1 and CDR2: SGHRS, YFSETQ. The V gene lost 2 bases and the J gene lost 8 bases, with 10 bases spanning the gap. This CDR3 comprises 13 residues. Drawing the rest from reference TRBV5-1 and TRBJ1-4, the complete variable domain is KAGVTQTPRYLIKTRGQQVTLSCSPISGHRSVSWYQQTPGQGLQFLFEYFSETQRNKGNFPGRFSGRQFSNSRSEMNVSTLELGDSALYLCASSLTGEEKLFFGSGTQLSVL.

The chain is built from TRBV7-2 and TRBJ2-5; D not resolved. The V end was cut by 3 bases, the J end by 5 bases, with 7 bases between. Germline-derived CDR1 and CDR2 are SGHTA and FQGNSA. The CDR3 sequence is 12 residues long. This CDR3 reads CASSFTMETQYF. The CDR3 coding sequence is TGTGCCAGCAGCTTTACAATGGAGACCCAGTACTTC.

V usage is TRBV7-9 and J usage is TRBJ2-7, with a weak D call TRBD2 (6 bases). Trimming took 5 bases from V and 5 from J, leaving 22 bases between them. There are 16 residues in the CDR3. In germline, CDR1 is SEHNR, CDR2 FQNEAQ (reference sequence). DNA of the CDR3: TGTGCCAGCAGCACAACCGTTGGGGTGGGGGGTCACGAGCAGTACTTC. This sequence encodes CASSTTVGVGGHEQYF.

The chain couples TRBV18 to TRBJ2-1; 7 bases are shared with TRBD1. The germline V gene encodes CDR1 KGHSH and CDR2 LQKENI. CDR3 length: 13 residues. J was trimmed by 7 bases and V by 4 bases; bases with no gene match: 4. The CDR3 bases are TGTGCCAGCTCACAGACAGGGAGAAATGAGCAGTTCTTC. This gives the protein CASSQTGRNEQFF.

This chain connects TRBV6-2 or TRBV6-3 to TRBJ2-3, with D possibly matching TRBD2 (5 bases). V lost 5 bases, J lost 0 bases, and 15 bases lay in between. The CDR3 runs to 16 residues. Germline V gene data show CDR1 as MNHEY and CDR2 as SVGEGT. The CDR3 spells CASSPLGSGSTDTQYF. Here the CDR3 DNA reads TGTGCCAGCAGTCCCCTGGGGAGCGGTAGCACAGATACGCAGTATTTT.

V gene TRBV15 combines with J gene TRBJ2-1; maybe TRBD2 (5 bases). The CDR3 has 13 amino acids. V lost 0 bases and J lost 13, with 13 bases in between. Germline V gene lookup returns CDR1 LNHNV and CDR2 YYDKDF (reference sequence). The CDR3: CATSRDPASGQFF. The CDR3 DNA sequence: TGTGCCACCAGCAGAGATCCGGCGTCGGGACAGTTCTTC.

The CDR3 protein is CASSVESGTGELFF. The CDR3 nucleotides are TGTGCCAGCAGCGTAGAAAGCGGCACCGGGGAGCTGTTTTTT. V gene TRBV9 combines with J gene TRBJ2-2; TRBD2 might be the D (5 bases). Trimming stripped 0 bases from V and 4 bases from J, with 7 bases between. CDR1 is SGDLS and CDR2 is YYNGEE in the germline V gene. The CDR3 loop spans 14 amino acids.